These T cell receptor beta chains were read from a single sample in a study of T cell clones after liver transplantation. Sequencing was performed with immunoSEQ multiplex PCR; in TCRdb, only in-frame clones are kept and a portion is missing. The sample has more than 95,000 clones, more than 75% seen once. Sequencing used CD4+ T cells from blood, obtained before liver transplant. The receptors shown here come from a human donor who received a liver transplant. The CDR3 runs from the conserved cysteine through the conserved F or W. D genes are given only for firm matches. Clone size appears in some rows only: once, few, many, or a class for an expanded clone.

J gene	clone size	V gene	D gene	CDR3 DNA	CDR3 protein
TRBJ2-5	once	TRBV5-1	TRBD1	TGCGCCAGCAGACCCGGGACAGACGAAGAGACCCAGTACTTC	CASRPGTDEETQYF
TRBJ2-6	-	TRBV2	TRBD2	TGTGCCAGCAGTGAAGCGCTAAGCGGGGGAGGTGGGGCCAACGTCCTGACTTTC	CASSEALSGGGGANVLTF
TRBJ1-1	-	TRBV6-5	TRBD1	TGTGCCAGCAGTTACCCGGACAGGAATGCTGAAGCTTTCTTT	CASSYPDRNAEAFF
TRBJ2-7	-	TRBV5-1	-	TGCGCCAGCAGGATTAGCGGAGACGAGCAGTACTTC	CASRISGDEQYF
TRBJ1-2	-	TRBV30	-	TGTGCCTGGAGTACCAACAGGTTAATTGGCTACACCTTC	CAWSTNRLIGYTF
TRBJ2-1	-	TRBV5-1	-	TGCGCCAGTTTTAAGCGCACAGGAGACAATGAGCAGTTCTTC	CASFKRTGDNEQFF
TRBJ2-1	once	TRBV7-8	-	TGTGCCAGCAGCTTTAGACTAGGTCGGGGGACTGAGCAGTTCTTC	CASSFRLGRGTEQFF
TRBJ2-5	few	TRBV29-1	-	TGCAGCGCCTCCCAGGGGGACGGGGGGACCCAGTACTTC	CSASQGDGGTQYF
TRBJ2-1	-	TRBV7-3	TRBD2	TGTGCCAGCAGCCGTAGGGTCGGGACTAGCGGGGTGAGCTCCTACAATGAGCAGTTCTTC	CASSRRVGTSGVSSYNEQFF
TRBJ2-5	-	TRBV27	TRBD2	TGTGCCAGCAGTTTCTCTAGCGGGAGGGTGACCCAGTACTTC	CASSFSSGRVTQYF
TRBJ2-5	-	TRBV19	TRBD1	TGTGCCACCTCCCCCGGACAGGACCAAGAGACCCAGTACTTC	CATSPGQDQETQYF
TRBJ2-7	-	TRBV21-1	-	TGTGCCAGCACCACCGGGACAGGGGGTAACGAGCAGTACTTC	CASTTGTGGNEQYF
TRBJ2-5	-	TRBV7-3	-	TGTGCCAGCAGCTTAAGGGCTAGCGTTTCAGAGACCCAGTACTTC	CASSLRASVSETQYF
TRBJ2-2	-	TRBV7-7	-	TGTGCCAGCCGCGAACAGGCGAACACCGGGGAGCTGTTTTTT	CASREQANTGELFF
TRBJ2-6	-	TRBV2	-	TGTGCCAGCAGTGAATCAAGACAGAGCTCTGGGGCCAACGTCCTGACTTTC	CASSESRQSSGANVLTF
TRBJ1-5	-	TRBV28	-	TGTGCCAGCAGTTTCACAGGGCAGGGTGGTCAGCCCCAGCATTTT	CASSFTGQGGQPQHF
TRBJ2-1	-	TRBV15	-	TGTGCCACCAGCAGAGAGTGGGGCAGGGGAGACAATGAGCAGTTCTTC	CATSREWGRGDNEQFF
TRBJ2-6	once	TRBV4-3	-	TGCGCCAGCAGCCAAGGGGCTGGGGCCAACGTCCTGACTTTC	CASSQGAGANVLTF